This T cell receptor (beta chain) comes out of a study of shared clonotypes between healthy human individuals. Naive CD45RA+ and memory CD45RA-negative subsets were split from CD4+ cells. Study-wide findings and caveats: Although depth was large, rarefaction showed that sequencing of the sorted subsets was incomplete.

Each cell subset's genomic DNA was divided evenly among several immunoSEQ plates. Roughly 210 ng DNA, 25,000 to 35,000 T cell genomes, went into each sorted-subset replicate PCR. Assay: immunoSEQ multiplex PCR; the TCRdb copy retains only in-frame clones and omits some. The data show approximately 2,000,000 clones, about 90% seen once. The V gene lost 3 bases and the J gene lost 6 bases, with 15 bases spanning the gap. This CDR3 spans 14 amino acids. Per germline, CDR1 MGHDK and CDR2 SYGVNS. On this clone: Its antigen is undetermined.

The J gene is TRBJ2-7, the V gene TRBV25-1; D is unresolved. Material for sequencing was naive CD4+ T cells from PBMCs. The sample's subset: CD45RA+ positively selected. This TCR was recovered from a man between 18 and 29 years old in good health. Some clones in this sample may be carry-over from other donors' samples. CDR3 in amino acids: CASSDQSRGAEQYF. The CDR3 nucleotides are TGTGCCAGCAGTGACCAGTCCAGAGGTGCCGAGCAGTACTTC.